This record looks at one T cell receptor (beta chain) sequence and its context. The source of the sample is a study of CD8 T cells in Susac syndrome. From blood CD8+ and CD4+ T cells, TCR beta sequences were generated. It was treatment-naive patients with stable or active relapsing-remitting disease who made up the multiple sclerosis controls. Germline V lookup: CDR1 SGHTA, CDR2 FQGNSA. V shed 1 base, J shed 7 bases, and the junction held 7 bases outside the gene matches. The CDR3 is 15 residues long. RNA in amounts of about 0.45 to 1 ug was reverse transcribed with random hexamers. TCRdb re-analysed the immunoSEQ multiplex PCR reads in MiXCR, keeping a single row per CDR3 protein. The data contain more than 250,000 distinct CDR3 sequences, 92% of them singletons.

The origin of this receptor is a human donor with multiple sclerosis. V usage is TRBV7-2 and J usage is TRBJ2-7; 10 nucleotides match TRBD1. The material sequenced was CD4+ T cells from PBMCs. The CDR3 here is CASSLEGQGMVEQYF. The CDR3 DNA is TGTGCCAGCAGCTTAGAGGGACAGGGGATGGTGGAGCAGTACTTC.